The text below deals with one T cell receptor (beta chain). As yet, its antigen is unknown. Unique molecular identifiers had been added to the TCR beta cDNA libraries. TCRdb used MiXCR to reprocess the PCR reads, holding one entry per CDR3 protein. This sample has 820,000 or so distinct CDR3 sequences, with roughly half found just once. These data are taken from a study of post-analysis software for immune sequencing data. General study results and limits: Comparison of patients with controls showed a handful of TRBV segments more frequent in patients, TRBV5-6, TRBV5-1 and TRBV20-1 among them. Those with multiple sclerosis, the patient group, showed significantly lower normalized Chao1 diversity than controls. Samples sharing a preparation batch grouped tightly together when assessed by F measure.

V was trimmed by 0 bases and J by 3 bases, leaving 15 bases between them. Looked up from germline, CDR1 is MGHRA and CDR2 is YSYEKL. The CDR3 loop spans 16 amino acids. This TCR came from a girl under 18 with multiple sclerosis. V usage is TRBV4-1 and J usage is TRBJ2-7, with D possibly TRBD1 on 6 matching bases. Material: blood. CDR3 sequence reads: CASSQEQTDSSYEQYF. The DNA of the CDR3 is TGCGCCAGCAGCCAAGAGCAGACGGACAGCAGCTACGAGCAGTACTTC.